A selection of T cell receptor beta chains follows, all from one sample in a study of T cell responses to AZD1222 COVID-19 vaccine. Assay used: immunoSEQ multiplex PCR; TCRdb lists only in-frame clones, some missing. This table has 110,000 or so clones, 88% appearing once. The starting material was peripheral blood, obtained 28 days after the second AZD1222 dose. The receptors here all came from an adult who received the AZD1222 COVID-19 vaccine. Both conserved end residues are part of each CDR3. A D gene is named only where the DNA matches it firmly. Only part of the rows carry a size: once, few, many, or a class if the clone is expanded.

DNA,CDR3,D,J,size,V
TGTGCCACTACCCTATCCGGGCAAGAGACCCAGTACTTC,CATTLSGQETQYF,-,TRBJ2-5,-,TRBV15
TGTGCCACCAGCAGAGATATGACAATGAATCAGCCCCAGCATTTT,CATSRDMTMNQPQHF,-,TRBJ1-5,-,TRBV15
TGTGCCAGCAGTGAATCTGGCAGGGCCAGTCAGCCCCAGCATTTT,CASSESGRASQPQHF,-,TRBJ1-5,-,TRBV6-1
TGTGCCAGCAGTGAGGGACAGGCTACCTACGAGCAGTACTTC,CASSEGQATYEQYF,TRBD1,TRBJ2-7,-,TRBV2
TGTGCCAGCACCATTAACACTGAAGCTTTCTTT,CASTINTEAFF,-,TRBJ1-1,-,TRBV6-5
TGTGCCAGCAGCTTACATCTGGGAAACACCATATATTTT,CASSLHLGNTIYF,-,TRBJ1-3,-,TRBV7-9
TGTGCCAGCAGTTTAATTGGGGGGCCAACTACGGCCTTC,CASSLIGGPTTAF,-,TRBJ1-2,-,TRBV28
TGTGCCAGCAGCCCCCGTCTACAGGGAGGTCTCACCGGGGAGCTGTTTTTT,CASSPRLQGGLTGELFF,-,TRBJ2-2,-,TRBV5-4
TGTGCCAGCAGCGCCAGGGGGGGAACTTCCTACAATGAGCAGTTCTTC,CASSARGGTSYNEQFF,-,TRBJ2-1,-,TRBV9
TGTGCCAGCAGTGATAACCCCGAAGGTCTGGACTATGGCTACACCTTC,CASSDNPEGLDYGYTF,-,TRBJ1-2,once,TRBV2
TGCGCCAGCAGCTTGCCAGGGACTAATGAAAAACTGTTTTTT,CASSLPGTNEKLFF,-,TRBJ1-4,-,TRBV5-1
TGCGCCAGCAGTCAGGGGGATACGCAGTATTTT,CASSQGDTQYF,-,TRBJ2-3,-,TRBV10-1
TGTGCCAGCAGAAGGACAGGCGAAGCTTTCTTT,CASRRTGEAFF,TRBD1,TRBJ1-1,few,TRBV6-5
TGCGCCAGCAGCCCCACTTTCGCAGGTTTTGCTTTCTTT,CASSPTFAGFAFF,-,TRBJ1-1,once,TRBV4-3
TGCGCCAGCAGCCAAGATCTGACAGGGTCCCACTATGGCTACACCTTC,CASSQDLTGSHYGYTF,TRBD1,TRBJ1-2,-,TRBV4-3
TGCGCCAGCAGCCCCACGGACAGTTCCAAAAACATTCAGTACTTC,CASSPTDSSKNIQYF,-,TRBJ2-4,-,TRBV5-1
TGTGCCAGCAGCGTCCAGGGGGCGGATTCACCCCTCCACTTT,CASSVQGADSPLHF,TRBD1,TRBJ1-6,-,TRBV6-5
TGTGCCAGCGGTACAGGGGACACCGGGGAGCTGTTTTTT,CASGTGDTGELFF,TRBD1,TRBJ2-2,-,TRBV6-5
TGTGCCAGCAGCTTGCCTCGAGACACTGAAGCTTTCTTT,CASSLPRDTEAFF,-,TRBJ1-1,-,TRBV5-5
TGTGCCAGCAGCTGGCAGGGGAGCTCTGGAAACACCATATATTTT,CASSWQGSSGNTIYF,-,TRBJ1-3,-,TRBV5-6
TGTGCCAGCAGCTTGGACAGTCTCAACTATGGCTACACCTTC,CASSLDSLNYGYTF,-,TRBJ1-2,-,TRBV5-6
TGTGCCAGCAGCCTCACAACCGGTCGGGGCACAGATACGCAGTATTTT,CASSLTTGRGTDTQYF,-,TRBJ2-3,-,TRBV7-2
TGTGCCAGCAGTCAGGGAGGGGGGAACACTGAAGCTTTCTTT,CASSQGGGNTEAFF,-,TRBJ1-1,-,TRBV6-5
TGTGCCAGCAGTGCCCCCGGGACAGGGGGCGGTTACGAGCAGTACTTC,CASSAPGTGGGYEQYF,TRBD1,TRBJ2-7,-,TRBV28
TGTGCCACGAGGTACAGGGAGTCCTCCTACGAGCAGTACTTC,CATRYRESSYEQYF,-,TRBJ2-7,-,TRBV24-1
TGTGCCAGCAGCCGGCCGCCGAGGACTGAAGCTTTCTTT,CASSRPPRTEAFF,-,TRBJ1-1,few,TRBV7-9
TGTGCCAGCAGCCAAGATCGGGGGGGGTCGAACACTGAAGCTTTCTTT,CASSQDRGGSNTEAFF,-,TRBJ1-1,-,TRBV4-2
TGTGCCACCAAGGATGATACGCAGTATTTT,CATKDDTQYF,-,TRBJ2-3,-,TRBV24-1
TGTGCCACCCGAGGACTAGCCAGCAATGAGCAGTTCTTC,CATRGLASNEQFF,TRBD2,TRBJ2-1,-,TRBV15
TGTGCCAGCAGCCAAACGGGACAGGGGGCTGGTGAGCAGTACTTC,CASSQTGQGAGEQYF,TRBD1,TRBJ2-7,-,TRBV7-9
TGTGCCAGCAGCCGGGGATCGCAAGAGACCCAGTACTTC,CASSRGSQETQYF,-,TRBJ2-5,-,TRBV7-8
TGTGCCAGTAGTATTAACCCAATTTCACCCCTCCACTTT,CASSINPISPLHF,-,TRBJ1-6,-,TRBV19
TGCGCCAGCAGCTTGACAAGTGCTAATGAAAAACTGTTTTTT,CASSLTSANEKLFF,-,TRBJ1-4,-,TRBV5-1
TGTGCCAGCAGTCCCCCGGGTGGGGAGACCCAGTACTTC,CASSPPGGETQYF,-,TRBJ2-5,-,TRBV12-3/TRBV12-4
TGTGCCAGCAGCCGGGACAGGGGGTATATCACTAGTGACACAGATACGCAGTATTTT,CASSRDRGYITSDTDTQYF,TRBD1,TRBJ2-3,-,TRBV5-8
TGTGCCAGCCGGGGAGGCCTTAACTATGGCTACACCTTC,CASRGGLNYGYTF,-,TRBJ1-2,-,TRBV18
TGTGCCATCAGTGAGTCGCTGGGAACGAACACTGAAGCTTTCTTT,CAISESLGTNTEAFF,-,TRBJ1-1,-,TRBV10-3
TGTGCCAGCGGCAGAATGAGCTCTGGGGCCAACGTCCTGACTTTC,CASGRMSSGANVLTF,-,TRBJ2-6,-,TRBV3-1/TRBV3-2
TGTGCCAGCAGCCTCAGACAGGCTAATGAAAAACTGTTTTTT,CASSLRQANEKLFF,-,TRBJ1-4,-,TRBV28
TGTGCCAGCAGTTTAGTATGGGGCCCTAATTCACCCCTCCACTTT,CASSLVWGPNSPLHF,-,TRBJ1-6,once,TRBV27
TGTGCCAGCAGCGGCGTTGGGCGGGGGCCCACAGATACGCAGTATTTT,CASSGVGRGPTDTQYF,-,TRBJ2-3,-,TRBV7-6
TGTGCCAGCAGTTACAGGGAGAACACTGAAGCTTTCTTT,CASSYRENTEAFF,-,TRBJ1-1,-,TRBV27
TGTGCCAGTAGTATAGATTACGTTGGGGTACCCTTTAGCAATCAGCCCCAGCATTTT,CASSIDYVGVPFSNQPQHF,-,TRBJ1-5,-,TRBV19
TGTGCCACCAGTGATCCGACGGCCCCCAATGAGCAGTTCTTC,CATSDPTAPNEQFF,-,TRBJ2-1,-,TRBV24-1
TGTGCCAGTAGTCCTGACTTAGGACGAAGGAACACTGAAGCTTTCTTT,CASSPDLGRRNTEAFF,-,TRBJ1-1,-,TRBV19
TGTGCCAGCAGCCAGGGACAGGGCCAAGAGACCCAGTACTTC,CASSQGQGQETQYF,TRBD1,TRBJ2-5,-,TRBV11-1
TGTGCCAGCAGTACACCAACCGCCGGCTACACCTTC,CASSTPTAGYTF,-,TRBJ1-2,few,TRBV28
TGTGCCAGCAGCAAGGAGGTTCAGCCCCAGCATTTT,CASSKEVQPQHF,-,TRBJ1-5,-,TRBV21-1
TGTGCCAGCAGTTTTGGACAGACCAACACTGAAGCTTTCTTT,CASSFGQTNTEAFF,-,TRBJ1-1,-,TRBV27